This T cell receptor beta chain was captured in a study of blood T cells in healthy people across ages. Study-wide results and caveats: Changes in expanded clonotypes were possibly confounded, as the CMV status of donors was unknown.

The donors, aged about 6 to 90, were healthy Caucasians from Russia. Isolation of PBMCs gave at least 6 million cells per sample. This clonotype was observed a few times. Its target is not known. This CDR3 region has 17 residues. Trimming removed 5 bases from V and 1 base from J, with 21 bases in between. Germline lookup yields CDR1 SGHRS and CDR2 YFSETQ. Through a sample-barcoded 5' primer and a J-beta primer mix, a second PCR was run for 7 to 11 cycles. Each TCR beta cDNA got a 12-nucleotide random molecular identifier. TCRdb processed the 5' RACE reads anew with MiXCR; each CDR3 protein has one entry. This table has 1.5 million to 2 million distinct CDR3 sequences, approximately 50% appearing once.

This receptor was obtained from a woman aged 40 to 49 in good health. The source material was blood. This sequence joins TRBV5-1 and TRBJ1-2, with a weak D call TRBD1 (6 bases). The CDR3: CASRVRGDYPDNYGYTF. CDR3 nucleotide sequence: TGCGCCAGCAGGGTCAGGGGCGACTACCCTGATAACTATGGCTACACCTTC.